The source of this T cell receptor (beta chain) is a study of T cell changes during pregnancy in multiple sclerosis. This clone was observed once. V dropped 7 bases and J dropped 1 base, with 20 bases sitting between them. This CDR3 has 16 amino acids. Germline lookup yields CDR1 SQVTM and CDR2 ANQGSEA. Measured with immunoSEQ multiplex PCR; TCRdb has only the in-frame clones, and not every one. The data contain about 50,000 clones, 94% of them seen just once; the ten biggest clones take up almost 4.5%. The origin of this receptor is a female donor with multiple sclerosis, enrolled in a pregnancy study. The sequencing used CD8+ T cells from peripheral blood mononuclear cells, collected in the first trimester of pregnancy. The chain carries TRBV29-1 and TRBJ2-1, with a tentative D call TRBD1 (7 bases). CDR3 in amino acids: CSEGGGHQFSYNEQFF. The DNA of the CDR3 is TGCAGCGAAGGAGGGGGCCATCAGTTTTCCTACAATGAGCAGTTCTTC.